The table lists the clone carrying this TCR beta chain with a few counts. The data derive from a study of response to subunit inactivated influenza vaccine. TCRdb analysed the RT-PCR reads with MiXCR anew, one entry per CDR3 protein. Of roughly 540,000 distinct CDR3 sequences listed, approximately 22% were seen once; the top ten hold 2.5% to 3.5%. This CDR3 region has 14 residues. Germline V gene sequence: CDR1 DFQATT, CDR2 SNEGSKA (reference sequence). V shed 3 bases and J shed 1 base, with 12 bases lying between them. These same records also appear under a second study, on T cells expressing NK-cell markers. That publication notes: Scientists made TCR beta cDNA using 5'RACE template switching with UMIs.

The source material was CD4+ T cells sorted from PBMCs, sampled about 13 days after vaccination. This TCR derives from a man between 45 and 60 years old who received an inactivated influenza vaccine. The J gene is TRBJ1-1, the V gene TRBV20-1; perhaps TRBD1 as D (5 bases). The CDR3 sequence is CSARQGSSNTEAFF. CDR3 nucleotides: TGCAGTGCTAGGCAGGGTTCGTCGAACACTGAAGCTTTCTTT.